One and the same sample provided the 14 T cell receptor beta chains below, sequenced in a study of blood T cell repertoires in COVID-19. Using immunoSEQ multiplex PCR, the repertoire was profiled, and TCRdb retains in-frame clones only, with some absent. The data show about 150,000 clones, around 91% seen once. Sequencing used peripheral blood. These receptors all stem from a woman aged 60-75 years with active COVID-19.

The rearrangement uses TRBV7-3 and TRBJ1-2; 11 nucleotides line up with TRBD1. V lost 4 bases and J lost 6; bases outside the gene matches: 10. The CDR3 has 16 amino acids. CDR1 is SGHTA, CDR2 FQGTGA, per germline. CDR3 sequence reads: CASSSPRGQGADGYTF. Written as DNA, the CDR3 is TGTGCCAGCAGCTCCCCTCGAGGACAGGGGGCCGATGGCTACACCTTC.

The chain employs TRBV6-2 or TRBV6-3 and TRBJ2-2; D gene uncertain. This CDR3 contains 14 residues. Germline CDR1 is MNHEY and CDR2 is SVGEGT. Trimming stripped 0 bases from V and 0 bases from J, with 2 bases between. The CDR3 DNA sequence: TGTGCCAGCAGTTACTCTACGAACACCGGGGAGCTGTTTTTT. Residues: CASSYSTNTGELFF.

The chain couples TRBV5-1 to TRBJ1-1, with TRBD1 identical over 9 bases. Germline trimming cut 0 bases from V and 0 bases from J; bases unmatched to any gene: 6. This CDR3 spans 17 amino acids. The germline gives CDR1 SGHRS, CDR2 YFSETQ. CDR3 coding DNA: TGCGCCAGCAGCTTGGGGACAGGGGTGTCCATGAACACTGAAGCTTTCTTT. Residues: CASSLGTGVSMNTEAFF.

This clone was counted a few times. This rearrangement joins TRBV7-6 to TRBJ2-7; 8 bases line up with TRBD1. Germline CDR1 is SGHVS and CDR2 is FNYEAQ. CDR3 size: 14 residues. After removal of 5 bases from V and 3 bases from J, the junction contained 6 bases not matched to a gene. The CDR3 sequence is CASSHGQGHYEQYF. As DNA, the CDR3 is TGTGCCAGCAGCCACGGACAGGGTCACTACGAGCAGTACTTC.

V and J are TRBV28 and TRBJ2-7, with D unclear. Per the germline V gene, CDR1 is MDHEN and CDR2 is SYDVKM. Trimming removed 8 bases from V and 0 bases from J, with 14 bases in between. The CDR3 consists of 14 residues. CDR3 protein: CASWPAYSSYEQYF. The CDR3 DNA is TGTGCCAGCTGGCCCGCTTACAGCTCCTACGAGCAGTACTTC.

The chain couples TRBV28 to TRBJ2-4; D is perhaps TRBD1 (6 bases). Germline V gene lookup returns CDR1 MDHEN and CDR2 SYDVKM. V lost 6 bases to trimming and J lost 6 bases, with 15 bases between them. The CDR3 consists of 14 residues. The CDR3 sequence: CASSRPPQGNIQYF. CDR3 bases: TGTGCCAGCAGCCGCCCCCCACAGGGAAACATTCAGTACTTC.

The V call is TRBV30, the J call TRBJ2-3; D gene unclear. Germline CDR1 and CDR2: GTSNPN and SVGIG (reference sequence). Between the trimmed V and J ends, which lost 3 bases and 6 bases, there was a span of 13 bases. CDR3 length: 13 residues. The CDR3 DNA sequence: TGTGCCTGGAGGGAGCCATCAGCCGATACGCAGTATTTT. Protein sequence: CAWREPSADTQYF.

CDR3 DNA sequence: TGTGCCAGCAGAACGGACAGATATAATTCACCCCTCCACTTT. Residues: CASRTDRYNSPLHF. The chain combines TRBV7-8 with TRBJ1-6; D may be TRBD1 (6 bases). CDR3 size: 14 residues. Germline CDR1 reads SGHVS; CDR2 reads FQNEAQ. Trimming pared 6 bases from V and 4 bases from J, leaving 10 bases between.

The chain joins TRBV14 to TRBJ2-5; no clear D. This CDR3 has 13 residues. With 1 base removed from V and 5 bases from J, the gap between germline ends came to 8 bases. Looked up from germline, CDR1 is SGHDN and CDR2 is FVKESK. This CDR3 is CASSQGSLETQYF. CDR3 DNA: TGTGCCAGCAGCCAAGGTTCTCTGGAGACCCAGTACTTC.

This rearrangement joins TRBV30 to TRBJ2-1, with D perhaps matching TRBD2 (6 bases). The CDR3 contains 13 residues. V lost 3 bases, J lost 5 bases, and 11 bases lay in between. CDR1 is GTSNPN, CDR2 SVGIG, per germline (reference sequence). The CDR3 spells CAWSAGLNNEQFF. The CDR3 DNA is TGTGCCTGGAGCGCGGGACTCAACAATGAGCAGTTCTTC.

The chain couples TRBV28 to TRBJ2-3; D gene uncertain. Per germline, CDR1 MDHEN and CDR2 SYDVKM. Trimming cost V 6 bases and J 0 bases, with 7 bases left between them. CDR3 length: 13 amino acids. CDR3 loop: CASRLSSTDTQYF. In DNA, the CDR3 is TGTGCCAGCAGGCTATCTAGCACAGATACGCAGTATTTT. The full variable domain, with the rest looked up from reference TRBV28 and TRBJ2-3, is DVKVTQSSRYLVKRTGEKVFLECVQDMDHENMFWYRQDPGLGLRLIYFSYDVKMKEKGDIPEGYSVSREKKERFSLILESASTNQTSMYLCASRLSSTDTQYFGPGTRLTVL.

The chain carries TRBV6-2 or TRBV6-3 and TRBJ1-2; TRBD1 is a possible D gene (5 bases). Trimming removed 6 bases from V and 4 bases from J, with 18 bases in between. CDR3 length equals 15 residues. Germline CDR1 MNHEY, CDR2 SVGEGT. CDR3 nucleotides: TGTGCCAGCAGCCGTCCGGTGGGGGGAGGCTATGGCTACACCTTC. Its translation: CASSRPVGGGYGYTF.

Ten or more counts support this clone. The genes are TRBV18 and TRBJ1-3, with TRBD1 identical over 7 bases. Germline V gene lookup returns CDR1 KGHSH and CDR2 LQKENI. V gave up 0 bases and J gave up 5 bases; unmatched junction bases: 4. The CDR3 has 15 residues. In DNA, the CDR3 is TGTGCCAGCTCACCACCACAGGGGCAACGAAACACCATATATTTT. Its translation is CASSPPQGQRNTIYF.

Here the CDR3 reads CATGTSGEETQYF. The CDR3 region has the DNA TGTGCCACTGGGACTAGCGGAGAAGAGACCCAGTACTTC. The rearrangement uses TRBV4-2 and TRBJ2-5, with 11 bases fitting TRBD2. CDR3 length: 13 amino acids. The ends lost 10 bases at V and 3 bases at J; junction bases unmatched: 4. Germline V lookup: CDR1 LGHNA, CDR2 YNFKEQ.